This passage covers 27 T cell receptor beta chains from one sample sequenced in a study of blood T cell repertoires in COVID-19. The data were produced by immunoSEQ multiplex PCR, yet TCRdb's version contains in-frame clones alone and is incomplete. The table lists 400,000 or so clones, approximately 92% of them singletons, with about 1.1% in the top ten. The sample was PBMCs or T cells enriched from blood (not recorded which). These receptors were obtained from a man aged 25-45 years who had recovered from COVID-19.

CDR3 in amino acids: CATSDFPGQGITGELFF. The DNA for the CDR3 is TGTGCCACCAGTGATTTCCCCGGACAGGGGATTACCGGGGAGCTGTTTTTT. V usage is TRBV24-1 and J usage is TRBJ2-2; 9 nucleotides align to TRBD1. Looked up from germline, CDR1 is KGHDR and CDR2 is SFDVKD. This CDR3 has 17 residues. Trimming removed 1 base from V and 5 bases from J; junction bases left unmatched: 7.

The chain combines TRBV4-1 with TRBJ1-6; D perhaps matches TRBD1 (5 bases). This CDR3 comprises 17 residues. V was pared by 0 bases and J by 6 bases, with 15 bases between. CDR1 and CDR2 (germline): MGHRA, YSYEKL. Here the CDR3 reads CASSQDGTFRSNSPLHF. As DNA, the CDR3 is TGCGCCAGCAGCCAAGATGGGACTTTTAGGAGTAATTCACCCCTCCACTTT.

The chain joins TRBV19 to TRBJ1-1; 8 nucleotides line up with TRBD1. From germline, CDR1 is LNHDA and CDR2 SQIVND (reference sequence). The ends lost 6 bases at V and 4 bases at J; junction bases unmatched: 7. The CDR3 is 14 amino acids. CDR3 in amino acids: CASSRDRGSTEAFF. Written as DNA, the CDR3 is TGTGCCAGTAGCAGAGACAGGGGAAGCACTGAAGCTTTCTTT.

V and J are TRBV21-1 and TRBJ1-3; the table's D call TRBD1 went unverified against the DNA. TRBV21-1 is a listed pseudogene. This CDR3 has 16 amino acids. CDR3 residues: CASSPPEGELGNTIYF. The CDR3 bases are TGTGCCAGCAGCCCCCCTGAGGGGGAACTGGGAAACACCATATATTTT.

This clone has a single count. The V and J genes are TRBV12-3 or TRBV12-4 and TRBJ1-6; D possibly corresponds to TRBD1 (5 bases). The ends were cut back, 10 bases at V and 8 bases at J, with 12 bases in the middle. The length of the CDR3 is 12 residues. In nucleotides, the CDR3 is TGTGCCACTGCTTGGGGCGATTCACCCCTCCACTTT. Translation: CATAWGDSPLHF.

CDR3 coding DNA: TGTGCCAGCAGCCCCAGTGACACCGGGGAGCTGTTTTTT. This gives the protein CASSPSDTGELFF. The chain employs TRBV12-3 or TRBV12-4 and TRBJ2-2; D uncertain. The V gene lost 6 bases and the J gene lost 3 bases, with 8 bases spanning the gap. This CDR3 is built from 13 residues.

The rearrangement joins TRBV9 to TRBJ2-2, with TRBD1 as a possible D gene (5 bases). Trimming left V 1 base short and J 6 bases short, with 7 bases between. Germline CDR1 and CDR2: SGDLS and YYNGEE. The CDR3 sequence is 13 residues long. This chain's CDR3 is CASSVRGPGELFF. The CDR3 DNA reads TGTGCCAGCAGCGTAAGGGGCCCCGGGGAGCTGTTTTTT.

The chain carries TRBV7-9 and TRBJ1-6, with a possible D match to TRBD1 (6 bases). This CDR3 has 16 amino acids. CDR1 SEHNR and CDR2 FQNEAQ come from the germline V gene (reference sequence). Trimming cost V 5 bases and J 5 bases, with 16 bases left between them. DNA for the CDR3: TGTGCCAGCAGCCTATCTGGGGGCAGCAATAATTCACCCCTCCACTTT. It is translated as CASSLSGGSNNSPLHF.

This chain uses TRBV7-9 with TRBJ2-1, with D possibly matching TRBD2 (5 bases). Germline V gene sequence: CDR1 SEHNR, CDR2 FQNEAQ (reference sequence). V was pared by 5 bases and J by 11 bases, with 10 bases between. CDR3 length equals 11 residues. The CDR3 region is CASSQADQQFF. CDR3 nucleotide sequence: TGTGCCAGCAGCCAAGCGGATCAGCAGTTCTTC.

The rearrangement links TRBV7-9 to TRBJ1-1; D uncertain. Between the trimmed V and J ends, which lost 5 bases and 1 base, there was a span of 11 bases. Germline CDR1 and CDR2: SEHNR and FQNEAQ (reference sequence). The CDR3 is 14 residues long. The CDR3 reads CASSTKAGNTEAFF. The CDR3, as DNA: TGTGCCAGCAGCACCAAAGCAGGGAACACTGAAGCTTTCTTT.

This rearrangement joins TRBV28 to TRBJ2-4; no reliable D call. Germline values: CDR1 MDHEN, CDR2 SYDVKM. The CDR3 has 13 amino acids. V was trimmed by 7 bases and J by 0 bases, leaving 7 bases between them. CDR3 sequence reads: CASTKQAKNIQYF. DNA of the CDR3: TGTGCCAGCACCAAACAAGCCAAAAACATTCAGTACTTC.

The rearrangement links TRBV5-4 to TRBJ2-3; 8 nucleotides match TRBD1. The ends lost 4 bases at V and 5 bases at J; junction bases unmatched: 6. Germline V gene lookup returns CDR1 SGHNT and CDR2 YYREEE (reference sequence). The CDR3 totals 14 residues. CDR3 in amino acids: CASSQTGVGDTQYF. CDR3 bases: TGTGCCAGCAGCCAGACAGGGGTTGGAGATACGCAGTATTTT.

The chain employs TRBV5-4 and TRBJ2-1; 8 bases are shared with TRBD1. The germline CDR1 and CDR2 sequences are SGHNT and YYREEE (reference sequence). Losses at the gene ends were 5 bases for V and 4 bases for J; bases not matched to a gene: 8. This CDR3 region has 15 residues. DNA of the CDR3: TGTGCCAGCAGTTACAGGGGGTCGAGGTACAATGAGCAGTTCTTC. This sequence encodes CASSYRGSRYNEQFF.

This chain connects TRBV10-3 to TRBJ2-5; D possibly corresponds to TRBD1 (6 bases). This CDR3 contains 15 residues. Trimming pared 3 bases from V and 1 base from J, leaving 12 bases between. Germline V lookup: CDR1 ENHRY, CDR2 SYGVKD. The CDR3 nucleotides read TGTGCCATCAGTGATCACGACAGGACCCAAGAGACCCAGTACTTC. It codes for CAISDHDRTQETQYF.

This clone was found a few times. The V and J genes are TRBV28 and TRBJ1-5; perhaps TRBD1 as D (5 bases). Germline assignment: CDR1 MDHEN and CDR2 SYDVKM. CDR3 length equals 16 residues. The germline V and J ends were trimmed by 6 bases and 0 bases, with 15 bases remaining between them. The CDR3 nucleotides are TGTGCCAGCAGCTTCGGGGGGATTTATAGCAATCAGCCCCAGCATTTT. Residues: CASSFGGIYSNQPQHF.

Here the CDR3 reads CASSTTGNYGYTF. The CDR3 DNA follows: TGTGCCAGCAGTACGACAGGGAACTATGGCTACACCTTC. The chain joins TRBV6-5 to TRBJ1-2; 7 bases align to TRBD1. Per germline, CDR1 MNHEY and CDR2 SVGAGI. Trimming took 5 bases from V and 2 from J; bases not matched to a gene: 2. The CDR3 has 13 amino acids.

J is TRBJ1-2 and V is TRBV21-1; the D call of TRBD1 is as the table states it, not checked on the DNA. TRBV21-1 has pseudogene status. The CDR3 consists of 15 residues. CDR3: CASGGGVRGNYGYTF. CDR3 nucleotide sequence: TGTGCCAGCGGCGGAGGTGTCAGGGGTAACTATGGCTACACCTTC.

The J gene is TRBJ1-5, the V gene TRBV18; no clear D gene. Germline V lookup: CDR1 KGHSH, CDR2 LQKENI. Between the trimmed V and J ends, which lost 5 bases and 5 bases, there was a span of 13 bases. This CDR3 has 14 residues. The DNA for the CDR3 is TGTGCCAGCTCAGCTTACAGATACGATCAGCCCCAGCATTTT. It translates to CASSAYRYDQPQHF.

The chain employs TRBV29-1 and TRBJ2-4, with 7 positions matching TRBD2. V dropped 4 bases and J dropped 6; count of bases not matched to a gene: 3. CDR1 and CDR2 (germline): SQVTM, ANQGSEA. This CDR3 has 12 amino acids. The CDR3 spells CSVAGLGNIQYF. CDR3 bases: TGCAGCGTTGCAGGACTAGGAAACATTCAGTACTTC.

This clone was seen just once. This chain connects TRBV5-4 to TRBJ2-1; 7 bases align to TRBD2. The germline V gene encodes CDR1 SGHNT and CDR2 YYREEE (reference sequence). V lost 0 bases to trimming and J lost 4 bases; unmatched junction nucleotides: 4. CDR3 length: 15 residues. The CDR3 DNA sequence: TGTGCCAGCAGCTTGGATGGGGGGGTTTACAATGAGCAGTTCTTC. It codes for CASSLDGGVYNEQFF.

This chain connects TRBV18 to TRBJ2-4; D remains ambiguous. CDR1 KGHSH and CDR2 LQKENI come from the germline V gene. V was trimmed by 2 bases and J by 0 bases, leaving 8 bases between them. The CDR3 is 15 residues long. CDR3 coding DNA: TGTGCCAGCTCACCAGGCCTCTTAGCCAAAAACATTCAGTACTTC. The encoded protein is CASSPGLLAKNIQYF.

The chain employs TRBV6-2 or TRBV6-3 and TRBJ2-3; no reliable D call. The CDR3 has 11 amino acids. V was trimmed by 0 bases and J by 11 bases, leaving 6 bases between them. Germline V CDR1 and CDR2: MNHEY, SVGEGT. CDR3 sequence reads: CASSYSRRQYF. The CDR3 coding sequence is TGTGCCAGCAGTTACTCGCGGAGGCAGTATTTT.

CDR3 sequence: CASNRGSGYTF. The DNA for the CDR3 is TGTGCCAGCAACCGGGGTAGTGGCTACACCTTC. The rearrangement links TRBV13 to TRBJ1-2, with D hard to call. The CDR3 sequence is 11 residues long. V lost 7 bases and J lost 7, with 10 bases in between. CDR1 is PRHDT, CDR2 FYEKMQ, per germline (reference sequence).

The rearrangement links TRBV11-2 to TRBJ2-7, with 11 positions matching TRBD2. Trimming cost V 5 bases and J 2 bases; bases outside gene matches: 5. This CDR3 is built from 15 residues. Germline assignment: CDR1 SGHAT and CDR2 FQNNGV. CDR3 DNA sequence: TGTGCCAGCAGCACCCAACTAGCGGGGGCCTACGAGCAGTACTTC. It specifies CASSTQLAGAYEQYF.

J is TRBJ1-2 and V is TRBV2, with 10 bases that match TRBD1. V dropped 4 bases and J dropped 6; count of bases not matched to a gene: 11. The CDR3 contains 16 residues. CDR1 is SNHLY, CDR2 FYNNEI, per germline. CDR3 DNA sequence: TGTGCCAGCAGTGCCGGGACAGGGGCCTCAAGGGATGGCTACACCTTC. Translated: CASSAGTGASRDGYTF. The full variable domain, with the rest looked up from reference TRBV2 and TRBJ1-2, is EPEVTQTPSHQVTQMGQEVILRCVPISNHLYFYWYRQILGQKVEFLVSFYNNEISEKSEIFDDQFSVERPDGSNFTLKIRSTKLEDSAMYFCASSAGTGASRDGYTFGSGTRLTVV.

The V call is TRBV28, the J call TRBJ1-5, with a tentative D call TRBD1 (6 bases). V was cut by 6 bases and J by 4 bases, with 10 bases left in between. CDR1 and CDR2 (germline): MDHEN, SYDVKM. The CDR3 is 13 residues long. CDR3 sequence: CASRAGANQPQHF. The CDR3 coding sequence is TGTGCCAGCAGGGCAGGGGCAAATCAGCCCCAGCATTTT. The entire variable domain, with the rest obtained from reference TRBV28 and TRBJ1-5, is as follows: DVKVTQSSRYLVKRTGEKVFLECVQDMDHENMFWYRQDPGLGLRLIYFSYDVKMKEKGDIPEGYSVSREKKERFSLILESASTNQTSMYLCASRAGANQPQHFGDGTRLSIL.

The genes are TRBV6-5 and TRBJ2-1; D is uncertain. The CDR3 is made up of 13 amino acids. Germline CDR1 reads MNHEY; CDR2 reads SVGAGI. V lost 5 bases and J lost 4, with 9 bases in between. The CDR3 loop is CASSSLGYNEQFF. The CDR3 DNA reads TGTGCCAGCAGTAGTCTCGGGTACAATGAGCAGTTCTTC.